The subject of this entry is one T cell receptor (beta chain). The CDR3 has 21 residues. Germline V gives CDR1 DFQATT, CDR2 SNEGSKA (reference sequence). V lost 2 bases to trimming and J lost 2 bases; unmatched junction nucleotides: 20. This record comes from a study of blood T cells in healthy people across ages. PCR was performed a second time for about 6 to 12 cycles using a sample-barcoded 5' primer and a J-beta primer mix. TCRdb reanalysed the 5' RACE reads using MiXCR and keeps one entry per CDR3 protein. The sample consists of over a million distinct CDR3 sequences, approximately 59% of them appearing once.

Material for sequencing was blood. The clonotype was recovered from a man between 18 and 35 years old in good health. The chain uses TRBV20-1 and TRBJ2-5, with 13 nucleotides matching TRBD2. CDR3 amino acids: CSARNPVGLRTSGSRQETQYF. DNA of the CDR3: TGCAGTGCTAGAAACCCGGTCGGGCTTAGGACTAGCGGGAGTCGGCAAGAGACCCAGTACTTC.